What follows is one TCR beta chain and its context. The data were obtained in a study of T-cell reconstitution after alpha-beta-depleted transplantation in children. Researchers prepared the TCRbeta library using unique molecular identifiers, the study reports. TCRdb redid the calling of the PCR reads with MiXCR, one entry per CDR3 protein. The data show 400,000 to 500,000 distinct CDR3 sequences, about 11% seen once. Trimming pared 1 base from V and 0 bases from J, leaving 9 bases between. The CDR3 has 15 amino acids. CDR1 and CDR2 (germline): MGHRA, YSYEKL. The material was PBMCs from the stem cell graft donor, obtained from the stem cell graft. This TCR was recovered from a human donor who donated a stem cell graft to a child with acute myeloid leukemia. The chain recombines TRBV4-1 with TRBJ1-2; tentatively, D is TRBD1 (5 bases). The CDR3 nucleotides read TGCGCCAGCAGCCAAGCCGGGGCCGCTAACTATGGCTACACCTTC. Its protein is CASSQAGAANYGYTF.